This TCR beta chain is drawn from a study of CD8 T cells in ankylosing spondylitis (TCRdb year 2017). Study-level background: To find TCR variants linked to disease, the study profiled T cell receptor beta repertoires in ankylosing spondylitis patients and healthy donors. Peripheral blood samples were taken, and synovial fluid was additionally collected from ankylosing spondylitis patients. The whole study cohort included over a hundred healthy donors and over 20 ankylosing spondylitis patients.

A remark on this clonotype: This clone's antigen is unknown. No qualities accompany the bases; no much larger clone lies one base away.

General conclusions and limits of the study: The disease-linked clones showed a CD8+ phenotype and occurred at relatively low frequencies in peripheral blood. Blood from ankylosing spondylitis patients appeared to be characterized by a TCR beta motif made up of about 8 highly homologous amino acid variants. The disease-linked clones were reported as significantly enriched in matched synovial fluid samples from ankylosing spondylitis patients. Some TCR beta motif variants had previously been reported in synovial fluid and blood of reactive arthritis patients, which suggested common disease-initiation mechanisms.

Trimming removed 10 bases from V and 6 bases from J, leaving 17 bases between the germline ends. The germline V gene supplies CDR1 SGHRS and CDR2 YFSETQ. Inclusive of the bounding cysteine and phenylalanine, the CDR3 is 13 residues long. Of the read, only the CDR3 DNA is kept; its 39 bases are in frame from base 1. For sequencing, an Illumina HiSeq 2500 was employed. Quantitative 5'-RACE with molecular barcodes was the method used to prepare the TCR beta libraries. The paper's processing steps were these. A new computational method based on a probabilistic model of VDJ rearrangement was used to identify disease-linked TCR variants. TCRdb reanalyzed the raw reads on its own, using fastp at Q25 for trimming and MiXCR for clone calling, and kept in-frame beta chains. Each record represents a unique CDR3 protein, reported with the most common genes and DNA among its rows. The V and J calls follow TCRdb's processing rather than the paper's. For this sample the table gives just under 350,000 distinct CDR3 sequences, of which roughly 15% were detected only once. Approximately 1.1% of the sample lies in the top ten.

Here the chain combines TRBV5-1 and TRBJ2-1; the D call is tentative, TRBD1 or TRBD2, as each matches 6 bases. The clonotype originates from a male donor with ankylosing spondylitis or in good health (not recorded which). The sequencing sample was made of blood, either unsorted or a sorted T cell fraction (not recorded which). The CDR3 loop reads CASGGRPSNEQFF. At the DNA level, the sequence is TGCGCCTCCGGGGGCAGGCCGAGCAATGAGCAGTTCTTC. The CDR3, completed at both ends by the reference TRBV5-1 and TRBJ2-1 genes, gives the full variable domain KAGVTQTPRYLIKTRGQQVTLSCSPISGHRSVSWYQQTPGQGLQFLFEYFSETQRNKGNFPGRFSGRQFSNSRSEMNVSTLELGDSALYLCASGGRPSNEQFFGPGTRLTVL.